This T cell receptor (beta chain) emerged from a study of blood T cell repertoires in COVID-19. The CDR3 extends over 13 amino acids. The germline V gene has CDR1 LNHDA and CDR2 SQIVND (reference sequence). With 3 bases removed from V and 6 bases from J, the gap between germline ends came to 11 bases. The protocol was immunoSEQ multiplex PCR, while the TCRdb copy is restricted to in-frame clones and leaves out a portion. The table has over 200,000 clones, 65% to 90% seen once. This clone was found a few times. The V call is TRBV19, the J call TRBJ1-1; D possibly corresponds to TRBD1 (6 bases). The source of this sequence is a human donor in a cohort sampled during active COVID-19. Sequencing was done on a sample of peripheral blood. Written as DNA, the CDR3 is TGTGCCAGTAGTATGGGGGGGCTGGCTGAAGCTTTCTTT. Its protein product is CASSMGGLAEAFF.